This TCR beta chain was identified during a study of Tregs in tolerant kidney transplant recipients. The study's findings and limits: Activated donor B cell expansion appeared to reveal the most relevant donor-specific TCRbeta repertoire. Biological reproducibility was not directly addressed, but technical replication error appeared minimal.

Sequenced by immunoSEQ multiplex PCR; TCRdb stores in-frame clones only, minus some. The sample yields about 240,000 clones, about 86% seen once. Thawed PBMCs were FACS-sorted into unstimulated CD4+CD25+CD127- regulatory T cells, CD4+CD25- non-regulatory cells, CD4 and CD8 cells. A remark on this clone: The antigen remains undetermined.

Germline CDR1 and CDR2: MNHEY and SMNVEV (reference sequence). V lost 0 bases and J lost 4; bases outside the gene matches: 4. The CDR3 has 15 residues. J is TRBJ2-7 and V is TRBV27; 9 bases match TRBD2. The material sequenced was CD4+ T cells from blood. The sequence came from a human donor in good health. The CDR3 region has the DNA TGTGCCAGCAGTTTATCTGCGGGAGGGAGGTACGAGCAGTACTTC. Protein product: CASSLSAGGRYEQYF.